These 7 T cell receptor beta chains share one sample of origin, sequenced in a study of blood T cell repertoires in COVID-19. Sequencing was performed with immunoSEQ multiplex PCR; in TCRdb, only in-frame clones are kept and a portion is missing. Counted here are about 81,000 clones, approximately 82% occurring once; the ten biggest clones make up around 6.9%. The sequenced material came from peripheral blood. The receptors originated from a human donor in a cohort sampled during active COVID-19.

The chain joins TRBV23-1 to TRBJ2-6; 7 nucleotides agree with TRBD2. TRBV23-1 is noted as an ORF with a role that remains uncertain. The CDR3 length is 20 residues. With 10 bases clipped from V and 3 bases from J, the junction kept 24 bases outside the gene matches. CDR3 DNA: TGCGCCAACCAGTCAATCGGGGGAGGGTCGGGTAAGAGTGGGGCCAACGTCCTGACTTTC. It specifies CANQSIGGGSGKSGANVLTF.

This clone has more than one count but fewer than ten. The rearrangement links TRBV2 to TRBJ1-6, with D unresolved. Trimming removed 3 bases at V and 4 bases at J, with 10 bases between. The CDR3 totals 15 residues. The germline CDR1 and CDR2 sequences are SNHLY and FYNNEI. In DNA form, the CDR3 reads TGTGCCAGCAGTGATAGTGGACTTTATAATTCACCCCTCCACTTT. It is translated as CASSDSGLYNSPLHF.

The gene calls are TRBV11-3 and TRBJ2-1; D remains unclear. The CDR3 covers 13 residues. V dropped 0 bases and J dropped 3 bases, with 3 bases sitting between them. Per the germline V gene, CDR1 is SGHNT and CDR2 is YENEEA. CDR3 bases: TGTGCCAGCAGCTTAGACAGCTACAATGAGCAGTTCTTC. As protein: CASSLDSYNEQFF. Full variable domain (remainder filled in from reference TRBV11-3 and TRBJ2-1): EAGVVQSPRYKIIEKKQPVAFWCNPISGHNTLYWYLQNLGQGPELLIRYENEEAVDDSQLPKDRFSAERLKGVDSTLKIQPAELGDSAVYLCASSLDSYNEQFFGPGTRLTVL.

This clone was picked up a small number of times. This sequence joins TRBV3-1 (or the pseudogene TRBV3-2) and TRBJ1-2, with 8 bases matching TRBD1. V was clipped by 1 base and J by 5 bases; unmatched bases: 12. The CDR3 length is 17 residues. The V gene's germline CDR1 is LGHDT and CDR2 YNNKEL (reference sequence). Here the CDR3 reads CASSQGGTGRRLYGYTF. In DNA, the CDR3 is TGTGCCAGCAGCCAAGGCGGGACAGGCCGTAGACTTTATGGCTACACCTTC.

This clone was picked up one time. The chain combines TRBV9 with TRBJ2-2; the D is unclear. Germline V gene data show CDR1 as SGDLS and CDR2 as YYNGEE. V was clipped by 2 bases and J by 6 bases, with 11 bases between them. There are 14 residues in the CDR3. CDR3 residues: CASSVSTEPGELFF. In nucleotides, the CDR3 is TGTGCCAGCAGCGTCTCAACAGAACCCGGGGAGCTGTTTTTT.

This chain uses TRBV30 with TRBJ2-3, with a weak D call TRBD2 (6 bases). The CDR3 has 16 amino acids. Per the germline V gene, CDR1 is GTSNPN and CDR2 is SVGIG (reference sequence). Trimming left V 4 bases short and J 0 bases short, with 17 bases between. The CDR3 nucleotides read TGTGCCTGGACCCACGGGGGACGGCCTAGCACAGATACGCAGTATTTT. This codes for CAWTHGGRPSTDTQYF.

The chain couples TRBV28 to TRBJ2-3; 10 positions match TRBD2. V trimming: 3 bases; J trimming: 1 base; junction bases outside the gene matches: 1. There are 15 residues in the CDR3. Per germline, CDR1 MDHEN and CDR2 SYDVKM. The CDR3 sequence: CASSLLAGGTDTQYF. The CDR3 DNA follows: TGTGCCAGCAGTTTGCTAGCGGGGGGCACAGATACGCAGTATTTT.